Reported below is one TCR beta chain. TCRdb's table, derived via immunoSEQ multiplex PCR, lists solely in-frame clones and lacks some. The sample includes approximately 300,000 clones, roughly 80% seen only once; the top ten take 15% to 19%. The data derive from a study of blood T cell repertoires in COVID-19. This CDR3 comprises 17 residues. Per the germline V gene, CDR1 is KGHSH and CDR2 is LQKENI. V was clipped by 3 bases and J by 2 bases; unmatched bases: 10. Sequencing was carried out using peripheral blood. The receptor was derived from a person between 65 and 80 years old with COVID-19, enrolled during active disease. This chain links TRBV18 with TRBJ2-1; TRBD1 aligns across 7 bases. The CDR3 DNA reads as TGTGCCAGCTCACCCCAAGTAGGTACAGGGGCCTACAATGAGCAGTTCTTC. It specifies CASSPQVGTGAYNEQFF.